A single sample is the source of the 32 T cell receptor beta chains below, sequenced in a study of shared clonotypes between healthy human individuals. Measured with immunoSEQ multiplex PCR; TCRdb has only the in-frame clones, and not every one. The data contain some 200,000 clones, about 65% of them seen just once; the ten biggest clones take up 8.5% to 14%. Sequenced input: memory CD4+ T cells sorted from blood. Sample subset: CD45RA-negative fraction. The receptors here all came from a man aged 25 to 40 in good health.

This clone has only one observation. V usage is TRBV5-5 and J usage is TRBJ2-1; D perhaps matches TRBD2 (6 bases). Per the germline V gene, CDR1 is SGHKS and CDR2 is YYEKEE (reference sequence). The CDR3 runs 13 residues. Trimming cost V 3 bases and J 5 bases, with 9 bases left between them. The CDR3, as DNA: TGTGCCAGCAGCTGGACGGGGGACAATGAGCAGTTCTTC. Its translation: CASSWTGDNEQFF.

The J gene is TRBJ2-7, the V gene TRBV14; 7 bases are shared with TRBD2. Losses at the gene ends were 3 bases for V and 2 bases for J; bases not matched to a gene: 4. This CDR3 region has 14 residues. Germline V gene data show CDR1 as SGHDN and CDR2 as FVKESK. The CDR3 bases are TGTGCCAGCAGCCACCGAGGACTAGCCTACGAGCAGTACTTC. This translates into CASSHRGLAYEQYF.

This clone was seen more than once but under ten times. CDR3 in amino acids: CASREQGFFKNIQYF. The CDR3 nucleotides read TGCGCCAGCAGGGAACAGGGATTTTTCAAAAACATTCAGTACTTC. V and J are TRBV5-1 and TRBJ2-4; D perhaps matches TRBD1 (6 bases). The CDR3 sequence is 15 residues long. V lost 5 bases, J lost 3 bases, and 15 bases lay in between. The germline V gene encodes CDR1 SGHRS and CDR2 YFSETQ.

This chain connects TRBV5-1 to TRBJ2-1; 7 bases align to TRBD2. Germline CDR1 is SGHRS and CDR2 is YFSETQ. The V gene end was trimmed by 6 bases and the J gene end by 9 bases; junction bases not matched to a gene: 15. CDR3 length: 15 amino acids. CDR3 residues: CASTPYGGTLSEQFF. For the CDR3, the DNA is TGCGCCAGCACCCCCTACGGGGGGACGTTATCTGAGCAGTTCTTC.

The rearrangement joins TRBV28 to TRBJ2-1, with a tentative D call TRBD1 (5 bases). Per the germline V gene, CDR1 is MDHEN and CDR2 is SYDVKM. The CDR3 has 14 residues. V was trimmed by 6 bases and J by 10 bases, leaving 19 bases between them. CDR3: CASRGARRSAEQFF. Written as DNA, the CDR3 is TGTGCCAGCAGAGGGGCTAGGCGAAGTGCGGAGCAGTTCTTC. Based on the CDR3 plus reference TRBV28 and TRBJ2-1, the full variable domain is DVKVTQSSRYLVKRTGEKVFLECVQDMDHENMFWYRQDPGLGLRLIYFSYDVKMKEKGDIPEGYSVSREKKERFSLILESASTNQTSMYLCASRGARRSAEQFFGPGTRLTVL.

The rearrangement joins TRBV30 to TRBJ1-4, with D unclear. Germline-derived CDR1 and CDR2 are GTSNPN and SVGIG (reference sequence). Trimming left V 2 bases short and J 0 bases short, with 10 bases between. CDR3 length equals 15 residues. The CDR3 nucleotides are TGTGCCTGGAGTTGGGGTCGGTCAACTAATGAAAAACTGTTTTTT. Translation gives CAWSWGRSTNEKLFF.

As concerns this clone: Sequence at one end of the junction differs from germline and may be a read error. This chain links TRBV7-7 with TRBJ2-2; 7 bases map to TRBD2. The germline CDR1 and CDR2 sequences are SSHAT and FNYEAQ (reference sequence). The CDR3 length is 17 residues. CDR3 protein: CASSTRRASGNTGELFF. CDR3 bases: TGTGCTAGCAGTACAAGGAGGGCTAGCGGTAACACCGGGGAGCTGTTTTTT.

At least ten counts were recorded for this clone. DNA of the CDR3: TGCGCCAGCAGCCTCGACAGGGAAGGCGCAGATACGCAGTATTTT. This encodes CASSLDREGADTQYF. This rearrangement joins TRBV4-1 to TRBJ2-3, with 7 bases identical to TRBD1. Losses at the gene ends were 4 bases for V and 4 bases for J; bases not matched to a gene: 8. This CDR3 has 15 amino acids. Per germline, CDR1 MGHRA and CDR2 YSYEKL.

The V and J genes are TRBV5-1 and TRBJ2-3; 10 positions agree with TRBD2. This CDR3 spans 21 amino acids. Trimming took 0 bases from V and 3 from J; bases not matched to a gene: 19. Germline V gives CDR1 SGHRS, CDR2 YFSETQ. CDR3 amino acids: CASSLGVWGTGSGRTTDTQYF. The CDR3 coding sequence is TGCGCCAGCAGCTTGGGAGTGTGGGGGACGGGTAGCGGGAGGACAACAGATACGCAGTATTTT.

CDR3 coding DNA: TGCAGCAGGGGTCAGCCCCAGCATTTT. It codes for CSRGQPQHF. The gene calls are TRBV29-1 and TRBJ1-5, with D perhaps TRBD1 (5 bases). The CDR3 covers 9 residues. The germline gives CDR1 SQVTM, CDR2 ANQGSEA. Trimming removed 8 bases at V and 6 bases at J, with 5 bases between.

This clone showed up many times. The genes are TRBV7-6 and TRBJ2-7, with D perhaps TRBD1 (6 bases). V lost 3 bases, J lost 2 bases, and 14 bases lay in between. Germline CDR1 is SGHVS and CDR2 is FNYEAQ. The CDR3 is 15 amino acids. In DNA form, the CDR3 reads TGTGCCAGCAGCTTCGCAACAGGGAGAACCTACGAGCAGTACTTC. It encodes CASSFATGRTYEQYF.

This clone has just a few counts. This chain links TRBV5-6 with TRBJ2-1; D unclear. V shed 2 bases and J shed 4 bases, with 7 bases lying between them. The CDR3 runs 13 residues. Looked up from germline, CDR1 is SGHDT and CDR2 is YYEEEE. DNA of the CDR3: TGTGCCAGCAGCTTTACAGCATACAATGAGCAGTTCTTC. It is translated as CASSFTAYNEQFF.

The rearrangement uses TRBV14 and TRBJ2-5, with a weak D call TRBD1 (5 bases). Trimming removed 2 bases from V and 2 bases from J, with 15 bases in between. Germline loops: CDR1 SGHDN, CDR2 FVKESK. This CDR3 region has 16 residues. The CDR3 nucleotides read TGTGCCAGCAGCCAAAAGGGGTCGGCCGGTCAAGAGACCCAGTACTTC. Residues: CASSQKGSAGQETQYF.

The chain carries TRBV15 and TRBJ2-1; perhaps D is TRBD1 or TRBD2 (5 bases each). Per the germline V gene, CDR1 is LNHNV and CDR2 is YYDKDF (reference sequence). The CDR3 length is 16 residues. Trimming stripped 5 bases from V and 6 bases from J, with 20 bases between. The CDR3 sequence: CATSGRQPKRSNEQFF. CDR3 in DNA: TGTGCCACCAGCGGGAGACAGCCAAAAAGATCCAATGAGCAGTTCTTC. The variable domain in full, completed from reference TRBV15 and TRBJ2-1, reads DAMVIQNPRYQVTQFGKPVTLSCSQTLNHNVMYWYQQKSSQAPKLLFHYYDKDFNNEADTPDNFQSRRPNTSFCFLDIRSPGLGDTAMYLCATSGRQPKRSNEQFFGPGTRLTVL.

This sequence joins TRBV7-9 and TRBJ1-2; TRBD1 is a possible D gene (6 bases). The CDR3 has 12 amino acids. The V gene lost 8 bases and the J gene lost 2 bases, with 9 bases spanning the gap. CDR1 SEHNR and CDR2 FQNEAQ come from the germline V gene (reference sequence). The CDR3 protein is CASGQPNYGYTF. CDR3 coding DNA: TGTGCCAGCGGACAGCCCAACTATGGCTACACCTTC.

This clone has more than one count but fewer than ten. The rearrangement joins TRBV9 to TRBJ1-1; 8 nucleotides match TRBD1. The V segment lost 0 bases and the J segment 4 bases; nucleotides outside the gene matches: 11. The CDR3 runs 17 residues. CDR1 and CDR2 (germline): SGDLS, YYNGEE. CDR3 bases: TGTGCCAGCAGCGTAGACGGCAGGGGGCTACGGAGCACTGAAGCTTTCTTT. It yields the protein CASSVDGRGLRSTEAFF.

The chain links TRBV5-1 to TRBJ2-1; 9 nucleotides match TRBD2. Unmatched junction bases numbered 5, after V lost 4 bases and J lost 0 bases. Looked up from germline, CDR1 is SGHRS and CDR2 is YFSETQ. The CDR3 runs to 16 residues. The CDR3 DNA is TGCGCCAGCAGCAAGTTTAGCGGGAGCTCCTACAATGAGCAGTTCTTC. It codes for CASSKFSGSSYNEQFF.

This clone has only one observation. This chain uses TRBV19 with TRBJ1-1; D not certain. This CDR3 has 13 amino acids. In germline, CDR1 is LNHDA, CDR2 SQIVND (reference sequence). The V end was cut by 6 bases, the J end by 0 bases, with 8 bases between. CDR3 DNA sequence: TGTGCCAGTAGGGCGGGAATGAACACTGAAGCTTTCTTT. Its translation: CASRAGMNTEAFF.

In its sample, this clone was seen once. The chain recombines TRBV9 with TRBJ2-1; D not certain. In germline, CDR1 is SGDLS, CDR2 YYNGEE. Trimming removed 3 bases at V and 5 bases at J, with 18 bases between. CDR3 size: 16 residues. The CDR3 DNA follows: TGTGCCAGCAGCGGGGTTAACCCAGAGCCCAACAATGAGCAGTTCTTC. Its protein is CASSGVNPEPNNEQFF.

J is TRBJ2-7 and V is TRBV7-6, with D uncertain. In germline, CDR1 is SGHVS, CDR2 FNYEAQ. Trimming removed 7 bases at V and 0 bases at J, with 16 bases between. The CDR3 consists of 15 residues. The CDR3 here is CASTPVAASSYEQYF. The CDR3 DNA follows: TGTGCCAGCACCCCCGTGGCCGCGAGCTCCTACGAGCAGTACTTC.

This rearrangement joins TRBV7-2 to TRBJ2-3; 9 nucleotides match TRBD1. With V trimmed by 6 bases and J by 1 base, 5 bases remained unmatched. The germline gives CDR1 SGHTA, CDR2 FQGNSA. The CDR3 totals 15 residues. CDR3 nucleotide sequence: TGTGCCAGCAGTACGGACAGGGGCCGCACAGATACGCAGTATTTT. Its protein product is CASSTDRGRTDTQYF.

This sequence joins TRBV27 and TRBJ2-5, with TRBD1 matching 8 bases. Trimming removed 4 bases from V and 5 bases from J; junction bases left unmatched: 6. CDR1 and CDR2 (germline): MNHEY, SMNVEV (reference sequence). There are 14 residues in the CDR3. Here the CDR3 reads CASSSSWTGETQYF. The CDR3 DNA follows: TGTGCCAGCAGTTCTTCTTGGACAGGGGAGACCCAGTACTTC.

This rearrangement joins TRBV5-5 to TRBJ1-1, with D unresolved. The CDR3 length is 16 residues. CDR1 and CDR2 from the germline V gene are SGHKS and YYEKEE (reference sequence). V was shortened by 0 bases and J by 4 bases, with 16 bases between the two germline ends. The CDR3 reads CASSLGEPRRTTEAFF. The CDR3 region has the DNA TGTGCCAGCAGCTTGGGGGAACCAAGGAGGACCACTGAAGCTTTCTTT.

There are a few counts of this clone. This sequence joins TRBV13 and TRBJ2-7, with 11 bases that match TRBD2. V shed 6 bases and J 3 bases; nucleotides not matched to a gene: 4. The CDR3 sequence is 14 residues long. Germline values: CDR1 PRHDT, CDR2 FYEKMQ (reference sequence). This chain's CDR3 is CASRIGTSGYEQYF. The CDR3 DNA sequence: TGTGCCAGCAGGATCGGGACTAGCGGCTACGAGCAGTACTTC.

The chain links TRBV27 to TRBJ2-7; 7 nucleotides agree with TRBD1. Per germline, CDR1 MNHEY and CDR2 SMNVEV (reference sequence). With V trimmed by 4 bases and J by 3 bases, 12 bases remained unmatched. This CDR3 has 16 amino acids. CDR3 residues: CASSSAGTALLYEQYF. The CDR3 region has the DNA TGTGCCAGCAGTTCGGCCGGGACAGCCTTACTCTACGAGCAGTACTTC.

The CDR3 nucleotides are TGTGCCAGCAGCCTCACTGCGTACGAGCAGTACTTC. It translates to CASSLTAYEQYF. The V and J genes are TRBV11-3 and TRBJ2-7; D uncertain. There are 12 residues in the CDR3. Trimming left V 5 bases short and J 4 bases short, with 9 bases between. Germline CDR1 is SGHNT and CDR2 is YENEEA.

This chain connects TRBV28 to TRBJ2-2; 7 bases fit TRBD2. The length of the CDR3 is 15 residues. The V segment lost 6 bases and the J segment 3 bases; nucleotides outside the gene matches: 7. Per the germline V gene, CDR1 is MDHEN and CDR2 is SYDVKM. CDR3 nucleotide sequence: TGTGCCAGCAGAAGGGGAGGGCCGGACACCGGGGAGCTGTTTTTT. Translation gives CASRRGGPDTGELFF.

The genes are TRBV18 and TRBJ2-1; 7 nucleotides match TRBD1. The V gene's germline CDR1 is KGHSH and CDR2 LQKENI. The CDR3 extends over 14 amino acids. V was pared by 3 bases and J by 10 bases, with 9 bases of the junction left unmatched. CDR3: CASSPTSPGQEQFF. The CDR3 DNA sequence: TGTGCCAGCTCACCCACAAGCCCGGGACAGGAGCAGTTCTTC.

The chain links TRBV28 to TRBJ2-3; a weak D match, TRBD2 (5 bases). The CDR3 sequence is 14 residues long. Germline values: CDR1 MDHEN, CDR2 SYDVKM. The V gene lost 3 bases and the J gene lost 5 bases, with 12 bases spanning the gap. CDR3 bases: TGTGCCAGCAGTTTTGCGGGTTTGGGAGATACGCAGTATTTT. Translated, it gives CASSFAGLGDTQYF.

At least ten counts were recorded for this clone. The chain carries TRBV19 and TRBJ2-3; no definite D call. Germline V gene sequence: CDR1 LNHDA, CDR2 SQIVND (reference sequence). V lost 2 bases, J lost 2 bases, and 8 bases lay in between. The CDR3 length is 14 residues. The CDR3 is CASSINGNTDTQYF. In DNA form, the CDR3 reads TGTGCCAGTAGTATAAACGGTAACACAGATACGCAGTATTTT.

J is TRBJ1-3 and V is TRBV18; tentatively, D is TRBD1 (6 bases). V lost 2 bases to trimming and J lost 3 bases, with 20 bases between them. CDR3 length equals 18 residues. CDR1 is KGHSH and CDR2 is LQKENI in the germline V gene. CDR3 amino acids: CASSPNGGGKRFGNTIYF. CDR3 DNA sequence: TGTGCCAGCTCACCAAACGGAGGGGGAAAAAGATTTGGAAACACCATATATTTT.

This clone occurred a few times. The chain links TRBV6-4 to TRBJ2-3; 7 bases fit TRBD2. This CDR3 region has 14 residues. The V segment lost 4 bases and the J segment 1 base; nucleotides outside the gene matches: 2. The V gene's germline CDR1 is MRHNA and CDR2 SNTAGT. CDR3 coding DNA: TGTGCCAGCAGTGTGGCGGGAGGCACAGATACGCAGTATTTT. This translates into CASSVAGGTDTQYF.